The 10 T cell receptor beta chains below all came from one sample that was sequenced in a study of identical twins. TCRdb re-called the 5' RACE reads with MiXCR, one entry per CDR3 protein. Of 1.5 million or so distinct CDR3 sequences in the sample, less than 40% are singletons; the top ten hold 0.25% to 0.3%. Material: cord blood. The origin of the receptors is a newborn girl in good health.

The chain links TRBV28 to TRBJ2-3; D possibly uses TRBD1 or TRBD2 (5 bases each). Germline V CDR1 and CDR2: MDHEN, SYDVKM. Trimming removed 5 bases from V and 0 bases from J, with 12 bases in between. The CDR3 is made up of 15 amino acids. CDR3 nucleotides: TGTGCCAGCAGTCCTGGGGGAAAGAGCACAGATACGCAGTATTTT. Translation: CASSPGGKSTDTQYF.

With regard to this clonotype: Compared with germline, one end of the junction differs, possibly owing to a read error. V usage is TRBV9 and J usage is TRBJ2-4; D remains ambiguous. Germline V gives CDR1 SGDLS, CDR2 YYNGEE. The CDR3 consists of 13 residues. The chain's CDR3 is CAGSVDIGNIQYF. For the CDR3, the DNA is TGTGCCGGCAGCGTTGACATAGGGAACATTCAGTACTTC.

The chain links TRBV29-1 to TRBJ1-1; D call uncertain. V gave up 6 bases and J gave up 1 base, with 6 bases separating them. Germline V gene lookup returns CDR1 SQVTM and CDR2 ANQGSEA. CDR3 size: 11 residues. In nucleotides, the CDR3 is TGCAGCGTCTTCAGGAACACTGAAGCTTTCTTT. It yields the protein CSVFRNTEAFF.

V is TRBV28 and J is TRBJ2-2; the D is unclear. This CDR3 spans 14 amino acids. V lost 9 bases and J 2 bases, leaving 13 bases between the germline ends. CDR1 and CDR2 from the germline V gene are MDHEN and SYDVKM. Here the CDR3 DNA reads TGTGCCAGTAAGGGTGCAGTAAACACCGGGGAGCTGTTTTTT. The encoded protein is CASKGAVNTGELFF.

This clonotype has only a few counts. V is TRBV12-3 or TRBV12-4 and J is TRBJ1-2, with 8 nucleotides matching TRBD1. The V and J ends lost 4 bases and 6 bases, in that order; junction bases with no gene match: 13. The CDR3 runs 16 residues. The CDR3 nucleotides are TGTGCCAGCAGTTCGCCCCCAGGGCAGGGGGCTAATGGCTACACCTTC. Its protein is CASSSPPGQGANGYTF.

In its sample, this clonotype was seen a few times. One end of the junction is discordant with germline, which a read error may explain. V is TRBV9 and J is TRBJ2-7; D is perhaps TRBD1 or TRBD2 (5 bases each). The germline V gene has CDR1 SGDLS and CDR2 YYNGEE. The CDR3 totals 17 residues. In nucleotides, the CDR3 is TGTGCCAGCAGCGTAGGTCTCACGGGGCCAACCTCCTACGAGCAGTATTTC. It encodes CASSVGLTGPTSYEQYF.

This clonotype was counted many times. The chain is built from TRBV4-1 and TRBJ1-4, with D possibly being TRBD1 (6 bases). This CDR3 region has 14 residues. Between the trimmed V and J ends, which lost 3 bases and 4 bases, there was a span of 9 bases. Germline-derived CDR1 and CDR2 are MGHRA and YSYEKL. DNA of the CDR3: TGCGCCAGCAGCCAGGGGGCAATTAATGAAAAACTGTTTTTT. Its translation: CASSQGAINEKLFF.

The V and J genes are TRBV20-1 and TRBJ1-2, with D unresolved. The CDR3 runs to 13 residues. Germline V lookup: CDR1 DFQATT, CDR2 SNEGSKA (reference sequence). Trimming stripped 3 bases from V and 4 bases from J, with 12 bases between. The CDR3 spells CSAREGRLYGYTF. CDR3 sequence (DNA): TGCAGTGCTAGGGAGGGCCGCCTCTATGGCTACACCTTC.

The chain joins TRBV18 to TRBJ2-7; possible D gene TRBD2, 5 bases. Between the trimmed V and J ends, which lost 2 bases and 2 bases, there was a span of 7 bases. Per germline, CDR1 KGHSH and CDR2 LQKENI. The CDR3 has 13 residues. This chain's CDR3 is CASSPKLAYEQYF. CDR3 in DNA: TGTGCCAGCTCACCAAAACTAGCCTACGAGCAGTACTTC.

This clonotype came up a few times. For the CDR3, the DNA is TGCAGTGCCAGGGACCCTACTTTCTACGAGCAGTACTTC. The encoded protein is CSARDPTFYEQYF. This chain uses TRBV20-1 with TRBJ2-7; either TRBD1 or TRBD2 may fit D (5 bases each). The germline CDR1 and CDR2 sequences are DFQATT and SNEGSKA (reference sequence). V was clipped by 6 bases and J by 3 bases, with 15 bases between them. This CDR3 comprises 13 residues.